This T cell receptor beta chain was observed in a study of Graves' ophthalmopathy and Graves' hyperthyroidism. TCR beta CDR3 regions were amplified from RNA transcripts. First-round RT-PCR with HTBI primers preceded a second-round multiplex PCR. A single record per CDR3 protein comes from TCRdb applying MiXCR to the multiplex PCR reads. The sample records about 340,000 distinct CDR3 sequences, about a sixth being singletons. Donors with ophthalmopathy: moderate-to-severe activity, CAS ≥3, NOSPECS ≥4, duration under 3 months. The study's findings and limits: Forecasting of ophthalmopathy progression by the model achieved more than 70% sensitivity and around 77% specificity. Thyroid clonotypes that were expanded above 0.001 frequency mostly also appeared in blood.

V was trimmed by 4 bases and J by 6 bases, leaving 10 bases between them. This CDR3 comprises 12 residues. This clonotype was found many times. Its antigen is unidentified. The receptor was isolated from an adult man with Graves' ophthalmopathy. The rearrangement uses TRBV12-3 or TRBV12-4 and TRBJ2-7; unclear D gene. The sequencing sample was made of peripheral blood. CDR3 nucleotides: TGTGCCAGCAGTTGGAGCACAACCGAGCAGTACTTC. Its translation: CASSWSTTEQYF.